These 9 T cell receptor beta chains share one sample of origin, sequenced in a study of shared clonotypes between healthy human individuals. Libraries were prepared by immunoSEQ multiplex PCR; TCRdb keeps only in-frame clonotypes and omits some of them. The top ten clones hold about 0.39% of a sample with 2.3 million or so clones, approximately 95% of them seen once. Sequencing was performed on naive CD4+ T cells from PBMCs. Subset of the sample: CD45RA+ positively selected. These receptor sequences come from a man in his late teens or twenties in good health. Some clones in this sample may be carry-over from other donors' samples.

V usage is TRBV28 and J usage is TRBJ1-5; D unclear. Germline values: CDR1 MDHEN, CDR2 SYDVKM. The CDR3 spans 11 residues. V was pared by 7 bases and J by 9 bases, with 10 bases between. CDR3 residues: CASNRGRPQHF. DNA for the CDR3: TGTGCCAGCAATCGAGGGAGGCCCCAGCATTTT.

This rearrangement joins TRBV7-3 to TRBJ2-1; D tentatively fits TRBD1 or TRBD2 (6 bases each). CDR1 SGHTA and CDR2 FQGTGA come from the germline V gene. V was cut by 4 bases and J by 7 bases, with 17 bases left in between. The length of the CDR3 is 15 residues. The CDR3 DNA sequence: TGTGCCAGCAGCTCCGGAGGGGGGAGGAGGAATGAGCAGTTCTTC. It is translated as CASSSGGGRRNEQFF.

V usage is TRBV30 and J usage is TRBJ1-6; D gene unclear. The CDR3 covers 14 residues. V lost 0 bases, J lost 7 bases, and 10 bases lay in between. Germline CDR1 GTSNPN, CDR2 SVGIG (reference sequence). DNA of the CDR3: TGTGCCTGGAGTGTTAGACACGGAAATTCACCCCTCCACTTT. This sequence encodes CAWSVRHGNSPLHF.

This clone came up once. V gene TRBV18 combines with J gene TRBJ2-3, with TRBD1 matching 8 bases. This CDR3 region has 14 residues. The V gene's germline CDR1 is KGHSH and CDR2 LQKENI. V shed 3 bases and J 5 bases; nucleotides not matched to a gene: 4. CDR3 sequence reads: CASSPLGQGDTQYF. The CDR3 nucleotides are TGTGCCAGCTCACCTCTCGGACAGGGAGATACGCAGTATTTT. The whole variable domain, filled in from reference TRBV18 and TRBJ2-3, reads NAGVMQNPRHLVRRRGQEARLRCSPMKGHSHVYWYRQLPEEGLKFMVYLQKENIIDESGMPKERFSAEFPKEGPSILRIQQVVRGDSAAYFCASSPLGQGDTQYFGPGTRLTVL.

The chain uses TRBV21-1 and TRBJ2-7; the table names TRBD2, a call not compared with the DNA. TRBV21-1 is marked as a pseudogene. This CDR3 spans 15 amino acids. The CDR3 protein is CASSPRLAGEYEQYF. CDR3 nucleotides: TGTGCCAGCAGCCCCCGACTAGCGGGAGAGTACGAGCAGTACTTC.

CDR3 sequence reads: CASSFQGAITDTQYF. The CDR3 region has the DNA TGTGCCAGCAGCTTCCAGGGGGCCATCACAGATACGCAGTATTTT. The chain joins TRBV7-9 to TRBJ2-3, with 8 bases identical to TRBD1. After removal of 3 bases from V and 2 bases from J, the junction contained 4 bases not matched to a gene. Germline V gene sequence: CDR1 SEHNR, CDR2 FQNEAQ (reference sequence). This CDR3 region has 15 residues.

The chain joins TRBV7-9 to TRBJ1-2; maybe TRBD1 (6 bases). CDR3 length: 13 residues. The ends were cut back, 5 bases at V and 7 bases at J, with 14 bases in the middle. The germline V gene has CDR1 SEHNR and CDR2 FQNEAQ (reference sequence). The CDR3 reads CASSPEGGVGYTF. The CDR3, as DNA: TGTGCCAGCAGCCCAGAAGGGGGGGTTGGCTACACCTTC.

This clone was picked up one time. The CDR3 region is CASSLVSVVQETQYF. The DNA of the CDR3 is TGTGCCAGCAGCTTGGTCTCGGTTGTCCAAGAGACCCAGTACTTC. The chain couples TRBV5-6 to TRBJ2-5; D gene unclear. CDR1 SGHDT and CDR2 YYEEEE come from the germline V gene. The V end was cut by 0 bases, the J end by 1 base, with 10 bases between. This CDR3 is built from 15 residues.

The gene calls are TRBV5-1 and TRBJ1-5; no reliable D call. The CDR3 runs to 15 residues. Trimming took 0 bases from V and 6 from J, leaving 13 bases between them. The germline V gene encodes CDR1 SGHRS and CDR2 YFSETQ. CDR3 residues: CASSLGRGIPQPQHF. The CDR3 coding sequence is TGCGCCAGCAGCTTGGGTCGGGGTATTCCTCAGCCCCAGCATTTT.